This is a list of T cell receptor beta chains from one sample in a study of blood T cell repertoires in COVID-19. The protocol was immunoSEQ multiplex PCR, while the TCRdb copy is restricted to in-frame clones and leaves out a portion. The sample consists of 210,000 or so clones, more than 80% of them appearing once. Material: peripheral blood. These receptors were taken from a woman older than 75 with COVID-19, enrolled during active disease. CDR3s include the opening cysteine and the closing phenylalanine or tryptophan. D genes are given only for firm matches. Some rows have no size entry. The others give once, few or many, or a class for an expanded clone.

J | size | V | D | DNA | CDR3
TRBJ1-1 | NA | TRBV5-8 | NA | TGTGCCAGCAGCTACAGGGTAGAAAACACTGAAGCTTTCTTT | CASSYRVENTEAFF
TRBJ2-7 | NA | TRBV3-1/TRBV3-2 | NA | TGTGCCAGCAGCCAAGTAGGCCAGACTAAGTCCTTC | CASSQVGQTKSF
TRBJ2-1 | once | TRBV28 | TRBD2 | TGTGCCAGCAGTCCTCGACTAGCGGTCTCCTACAATGAGCAGTTCTTC | CASSPRLAVSYNEQFF
TRBJ1-1 | NA | TRBV5-1 | NA | TGCGCCAGCAGCCCCACAGGGAACACTGAAGCTTTCTTT | CASSPTGNTEAFF
TRBJ1-2 | few | TRBV5-4 | TRBD1 | TGTGCCAGCAGCTCACAGGGGCGAGCTAACTATGGCTACACCTTC | CASSSQGRANYGYTF
TRBJ2-5 | NA | TRBV11-2 | NA | TGTGCCAGCAGCTTGGGAGGGGCAGGGGGCTTGTATGACCAGTACTTC | CASSLGGAGGLYDQYF
TRBJ1-2 | NA | TRBV11-2 | TRBD1 | TGTGCCAGCAGCCGAGGACAGGAGGAGGTTGGCTACACCTTC | CASSRGQEEVGYTF
TRBJ1-1 | NA | TRBV24-1 | NA | TGTGCCACCAGTGATTTGCGGCGGGGAGGTGCCACTGAAGCTTTCTTT | CATSDLRRGGATEAFF
TRBJ1-6 | NA | TRBV6-1 | NA | TGTGCCAGCAGTGAACAGCGCTCTAGTAATTCACCCCTCCACTTT | CASSEQRSSNSPLHF
TRBJ1-2 | NA | TRBV28 | NA | TGTGCCAGCAGTTCCAACACCAATGGCTACACCTTC | CASSSNTNGYTF
TRBJ1-1 | NA | TRBV12-3/TRBV12-4 | NA | TGTGCCAGCAGCCTAGACTTTCGCACTGAAGCTTTCTTT | CASSLDFRTEAFF
TRBJ1-5 | NA | TRBV14 | TRBD1 | TGTGCCAGCAGCCAAGGGGACAGGGCGGATCAGCCCCAGCATTTT | CASSQGDRADQPQHF
TRBJ2-1 | NA | TRBV5-1 | TRBD2 | TGCGCCAGCAGCCCAGAGACTAGCGGTATGTGGGATGAGCAGTTCTTC | CASSPETSGMWDEQFF
TRBJ2-7 | NA | TRBV5-1 | TRBD2 | TGCGCCAGCAGCTCGCACCTGACTAGCGGGAGTGGTGAGCAGTACTTC | CASSSHLTSGSGEQYF
TRBJ2-7 | NA | TRBV28 | NA | TGTGCCAGCAGTTTATGTCCCGGGTCGTGCGAGCAGTACTTC | CASSLCPGSCEQYF
TRBJ2-1 | NA | TRBV9 | TRBD2 | TGTGCCAGCAGCGTAGCGTCTCCTAGCGGCAGCAGTGAGCAGTTCTTC | CASSVASPSGSSEQFF
TRBJ2-3 | NA | TRBV18 | TRBD2 | TGTGCCAGCTCCCCCGGGACTAGCGAGTCAGATACGCAGTATTTT | CASSPGTSESDTQYF
TRBJ1-1 | once | TRBV28 | TRBD1 | TGTGCCAGCAGTCCCGGGACAGACCACACTGAAGCTTTCTTT | CASSPGTDHTEAFF
TRBJ1-1 | NA | TRBV5-1 | TRBD1 | TGCGCCAGCAGCTTGGAGACAGGGGGTACTGAAGCTTTCTTT | CASSLETGGTEAFF
TRBJ1-6 | NA | TRBV11-2 | NA | TGTGCCAGCAGCTTAGGGGCAAATTCACCCCTCCACTTT | CASSLGANSPLHF
TRBJ1-4 | few | TRBV4-1 | TRBD1 | TGCGCCAGCAGCCAAGATCTGACCAGGACAGGGTTCGGAAAACTGTTTTTT | CASSQDLTRTGFGKLFF
TRBJ2-1 | NA | TRBV10-3 | NA | TGTGCCATCAGTGCACTACACGACAATGAGCAGTTCTTC | CAISALHDNEQFF
TRBJ2-3 | NA | TRBV3-1/TRBV3-2 | NA | TGTGCCAGCAGCCTGACGCAGGGTAGCACAGATACGCAGTATTTT | CASSLTQGSTDTQYF
TRBJ1-1 | once | TRBV3-1/TRBV3-2 | TRBD1 | TGTGCCAGCAGCCAGTTTTTAGGACAGGGTACTGAAGCTTTCTTT | CASSQFLGQGTEAFF
TRBJ1-5 | NA | TRBV18 | NA | TGTGCCAGCTCACCACGGTCCAACTCGAGGCAGCCCCAGCATTTT | CASSPRSNSRQPQHF
TRBJ2-3 | once | TRBV6-5 | TRBD2 | TGTGCCAGCAGTTACTCTGGCGGGAGGACGGCAGATACGCAGTATTTT | CASSYSGGRTADTQYF
TRBJ1-6 | NA | TRBV9 | TRBD1 | TGTGCCAGCAGCGTCGACAGGGGCGGCTCACCCCTCCACTTT | CASSVDRGGSPLHF
TRBJ1-5 | NA | TRBV3-1/TRBV3-2 | NA | TGTGCCAGCAGCCACAGGGGTCAGCCCCAGCATTTT | CASSHRGQPQHF
TRBJ2-7 | NA | TRBV19 | TRBD1 | TGTGCCAGCAGACAGGGGGCGGGGGAGCAGTACTTC | CASRQGAGEQYF
TRBJ1-1 | NA | TRBV15 | NA | TGTGCCACCAGCAGAGATAGGGAGACTGAAGCTTTCTTT | CATSRDRETEAFF
TRBJ1-2 | NA | TRBV24-1 | NA | TGTGCCACCAGTGATTCGGGCATGTGGGGCGGCTACACCTTC | CATSDSGMWGGYTF
TRBJ2-3 | NA | TRBV19 | TRBD2 | TGTGCCACTTCTCCCACGGGAGGTGATACGCAGTATTTT | CATSPTGGDTQYF